The sequence of this T cell receptor (beta chain) was determined in a study of regulatory T cells in long-lasting Graves disease. The wider study: Newly diagnosed Graves' patients took antithyroid drugs under 3 months.

Arm-PCR with iRepertoire HTBI primers amplified the CDR3 regions for these TCR beta libraries. Using its own MiXCR run on the multiplex PCR reads, TCRdb lists one record per CDR3 protein. The sample carries roughly 420,000 distinct CDR3 sequences, less than 20% recorded once. The CDR3 extends over 15 amino acids. The V end lost 4 bases, the J end lost 0 bases, and 10 bases lay between the germline ends. Germline V gene sequence: CDR1 MNHEY, CDR2 SMNVEV (reference sequence). General study findings and limits: The study found lower TCR diversity in persistent Graves' patients than in newly diagnosed ones.

Turning to this clonotype: Its antigen remains unidentified.

The time point: newly diagnosed GD, antithyroid drugs for less than 3 months. The TCR library used RNA extracted from PBMCs. Separately, the same data were catalogued under a study of T cells in Graves' hyperthyroidism and ophthalmopathy. From that study: An initial round of RT-PCR targeting the TCR CDR3 relied on the HTBI primer set.

This receptor was identified in a woman in her thirties with Graves disease. This material consisted of peripheral blood mononuclear cells (PBMCs), taken at new diagnosis, from a patient treated with antithyroid drugs. The chain joins TRBV27 to TRBJ1-5; D possibly corresponds to TRBD1 (6 bases). The CDR3 spells CASSSRQDSNQPQHF. In DNA form, the CDR3 reads TGTGCCAGCAGTTCACGACAGGATAGCAATCAGCCCCAGCATTTT.